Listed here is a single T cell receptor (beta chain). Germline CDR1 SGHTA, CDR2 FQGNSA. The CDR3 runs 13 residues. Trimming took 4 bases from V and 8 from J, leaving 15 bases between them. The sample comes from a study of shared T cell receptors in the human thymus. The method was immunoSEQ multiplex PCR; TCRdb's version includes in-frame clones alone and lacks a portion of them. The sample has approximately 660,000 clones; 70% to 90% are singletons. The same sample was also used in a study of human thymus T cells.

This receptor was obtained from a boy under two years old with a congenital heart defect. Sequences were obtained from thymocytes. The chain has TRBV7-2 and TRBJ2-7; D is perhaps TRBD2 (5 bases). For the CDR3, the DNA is TGTGCCAGCAGCTCGGAGGCTTTAAAAAAGCAGTACTTC. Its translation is CASSSEALKKQYF.